Reported below is one TCR beta chain. The target antigen is unknown. The entry originates in a study of cytomegalovirus exposure and HLA in healthy donors. Study summary: Membership in the Caucasian-associated ancestry cluster was found for 81% of approximately 380 genotyped donors.

There are 15 residues in the CDR3. Germline values: CDR1 LNHNV, CDR2 YYDKDF (reference sequence). The ends were cut back, 3 bases at V and 5 bases at J, with 16 bases in the middle. Overall study results and limits: Of the V segments, some could not be distinguished, including TRBV6-2 and TRBV6-3, and were excluded. In vitro assays verified that three CMV-associated chains recognized CMV antigens specifically. Within a later analysis, the majority of CMV-associated TCR beta chains appeared HLA-restricted.

PCR used 60 Vbeta primers and 13 Jbeta primers. TCRdb's table, derived via immunoSEQ multiplex PCR, lists solely in-frame clones and lacks some. With roughly 120,000 clones in the sample, the ten largest clones hold more than 3%. The TCR originated in a man between 18 and 35 years old in good health and CMV-seronegative. The chain recombines TRBV15 with TRBJ2-5; no reliable D call. Sequencing input: PBMCs. The CDR3 region has the DNA TGTGCCACCAGCAGCCCGCGTGGAGTGGAGGAGACCCAGTACTTC. Protein: CATSSPRGVEETQYF.